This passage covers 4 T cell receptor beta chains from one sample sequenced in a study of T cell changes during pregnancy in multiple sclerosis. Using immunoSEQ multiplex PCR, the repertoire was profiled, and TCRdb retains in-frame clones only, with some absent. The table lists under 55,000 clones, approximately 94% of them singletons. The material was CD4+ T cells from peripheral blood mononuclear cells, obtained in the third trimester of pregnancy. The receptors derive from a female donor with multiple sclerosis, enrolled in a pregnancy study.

The CDR3 DNA reads as TGTGCCAGCAGCTCCACATCGGGTTCCGTGACAGGGATCTATGGCTACACCTTC. Encoded protein: CASSSTSGSVTGIYGYTF. This chain uses TRBV7-9 with TRBJ1-2, with 7 bases matching TRBD1. The CDR3 has 18 amino acids. Germline CDR1 is SEHNR and CDR2 is FQNEAQ (reference sequence). V shed 4 bases and J 4 bases; nucleotides not matched to a gene: 18.

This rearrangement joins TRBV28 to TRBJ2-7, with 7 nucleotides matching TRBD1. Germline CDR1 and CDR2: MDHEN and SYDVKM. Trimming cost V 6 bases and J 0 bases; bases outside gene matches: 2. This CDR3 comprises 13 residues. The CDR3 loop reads CASRGTASYEQYF. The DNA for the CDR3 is TGTGCCAGCAGGGGGACAGCCTCCTACGAGCAGTACTTC.

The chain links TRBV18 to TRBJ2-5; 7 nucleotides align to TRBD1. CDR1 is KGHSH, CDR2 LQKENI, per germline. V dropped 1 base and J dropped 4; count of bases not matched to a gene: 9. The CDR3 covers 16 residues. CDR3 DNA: TGTGCCAGCTCACCACTGAGGGGGCTTTATCGAGAGACCCAGTACTTC. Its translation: CASSPLRGLYRETQYF.

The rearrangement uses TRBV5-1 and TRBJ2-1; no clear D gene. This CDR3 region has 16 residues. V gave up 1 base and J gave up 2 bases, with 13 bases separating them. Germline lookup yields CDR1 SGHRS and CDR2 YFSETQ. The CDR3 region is CASSLSLVAAYNEQFF. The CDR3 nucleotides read TGCGCCAGCAGCTTGTCATTGGTGGCGGCCTACAATGAGCAGTTCTTC.